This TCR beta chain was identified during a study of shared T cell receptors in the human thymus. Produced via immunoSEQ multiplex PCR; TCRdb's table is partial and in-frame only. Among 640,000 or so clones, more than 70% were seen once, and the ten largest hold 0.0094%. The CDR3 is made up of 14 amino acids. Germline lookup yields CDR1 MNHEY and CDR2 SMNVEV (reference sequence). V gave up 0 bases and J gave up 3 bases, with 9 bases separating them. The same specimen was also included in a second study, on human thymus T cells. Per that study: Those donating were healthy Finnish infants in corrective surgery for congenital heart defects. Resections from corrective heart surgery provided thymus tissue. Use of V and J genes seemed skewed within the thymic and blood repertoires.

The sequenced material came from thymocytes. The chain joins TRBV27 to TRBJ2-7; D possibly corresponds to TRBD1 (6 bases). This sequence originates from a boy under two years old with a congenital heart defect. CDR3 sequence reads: CASSLSGQHYEQYF. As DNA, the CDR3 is TGTGCCAGCAGTTTATCTGGACAGCACTACGAGCAGTACTTC.